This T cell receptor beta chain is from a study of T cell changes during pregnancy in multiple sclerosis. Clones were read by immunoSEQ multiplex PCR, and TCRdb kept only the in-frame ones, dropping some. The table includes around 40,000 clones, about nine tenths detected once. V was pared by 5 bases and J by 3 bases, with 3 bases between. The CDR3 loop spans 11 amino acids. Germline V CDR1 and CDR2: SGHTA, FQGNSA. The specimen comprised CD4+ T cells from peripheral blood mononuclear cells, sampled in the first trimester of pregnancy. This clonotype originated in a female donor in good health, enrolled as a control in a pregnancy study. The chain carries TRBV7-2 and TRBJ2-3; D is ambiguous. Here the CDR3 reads CASSPTDTQYF. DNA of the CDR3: TGTGCCAGCAGCCCTACAGATACGCAGTATTTT.